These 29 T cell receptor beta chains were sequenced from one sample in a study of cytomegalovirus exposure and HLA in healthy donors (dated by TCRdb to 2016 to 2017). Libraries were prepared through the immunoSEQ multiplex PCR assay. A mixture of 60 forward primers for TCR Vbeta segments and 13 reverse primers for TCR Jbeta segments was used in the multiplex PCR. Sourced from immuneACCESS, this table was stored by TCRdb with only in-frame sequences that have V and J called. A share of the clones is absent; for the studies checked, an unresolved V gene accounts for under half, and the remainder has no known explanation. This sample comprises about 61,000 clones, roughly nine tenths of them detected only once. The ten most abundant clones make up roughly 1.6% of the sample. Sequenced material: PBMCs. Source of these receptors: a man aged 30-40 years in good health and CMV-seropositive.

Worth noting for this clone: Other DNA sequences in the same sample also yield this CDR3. The CDR3 loop is CASSPPSSYEQYF. Here the CDR3 DNA reads TGTGCCAGCTCACCACCTTCTTCCTACGAGCAGTACTTC. The rearrangement links TRBV18 to TRBJ2-7; D is uncertain. Trimming stripped 0 bases from V and 1 base from J, with 4 bases between. Germline V lookup: CDR1 KGHSH, CDR2 LQKENI. CDR3 length: 13 residues.

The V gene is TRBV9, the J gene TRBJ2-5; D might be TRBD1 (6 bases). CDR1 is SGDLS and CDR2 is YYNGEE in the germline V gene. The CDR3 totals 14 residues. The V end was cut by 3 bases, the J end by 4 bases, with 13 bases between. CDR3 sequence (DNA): TGTGCCAGCAGCGAGGAAGGGGGTCGAGAGACCCAGTACTTC. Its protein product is CASSEEGGRETQYF.

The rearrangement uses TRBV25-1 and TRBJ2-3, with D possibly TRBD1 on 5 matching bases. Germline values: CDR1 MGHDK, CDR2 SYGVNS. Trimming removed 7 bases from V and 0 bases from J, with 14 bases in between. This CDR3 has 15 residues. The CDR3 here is CASNPDRTSTDTQYF. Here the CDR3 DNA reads TGTGCCAGCAATCCCGACAGAACTAGCACAGATACGCAGTATTTT.

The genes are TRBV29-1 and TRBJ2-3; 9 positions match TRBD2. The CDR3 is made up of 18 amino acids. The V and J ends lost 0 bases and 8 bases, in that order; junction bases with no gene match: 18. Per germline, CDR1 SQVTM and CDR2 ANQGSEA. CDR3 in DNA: TGCAGCGTTGAAGATGGGCGGGAGGGCCTATTAGATTCTAGTACGCAGTATTTT. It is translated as CSVEDGREGLLDSSTQYF.

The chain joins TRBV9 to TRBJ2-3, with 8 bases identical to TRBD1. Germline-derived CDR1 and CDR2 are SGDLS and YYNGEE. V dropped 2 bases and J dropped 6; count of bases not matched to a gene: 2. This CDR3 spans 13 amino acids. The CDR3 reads CASSVDRADTQYF. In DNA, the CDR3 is TGTGCCAGCAGCGTGGACAGGGCGGATACGCAGTATTTT.

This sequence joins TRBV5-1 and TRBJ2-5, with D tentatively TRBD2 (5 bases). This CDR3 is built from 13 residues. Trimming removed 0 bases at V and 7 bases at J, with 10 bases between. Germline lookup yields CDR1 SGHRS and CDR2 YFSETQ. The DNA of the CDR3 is TGCGCCAGCAGCTTGGAGGTCCGGGGGACCCAGTACTTC. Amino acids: CASSLEVRGTQYF.

CDR3 loop: CASSLDRKQPQHF. DNA for the CDR3: TGTGCCAGCAGCTTAGATAGAAAGCAGCCCCAGCATTTT. The gene calls are TRBV11-3 and TRBJ1-5; no reliable D call. The CDR3 runs 13 residues. V lost 0 bases to trimming and J lost 7 bases, with 7 bases between them. Germline V gene sequence: CDR1 SGHNT, CDR2 YENEEA. The variable domain in full, completed from reference TRBV11-3 and TRBJ1-5, reads EAGVVQSPRYKIIEKKQPVAFWCNPISGHNTLYWYLQNLGQGPELLIRYENEEAVDDSQLPKDRFSAERLKGVDSTLKIQPAELGDSAVYLCASSLDRKQPQHFGDGTRLSIL.

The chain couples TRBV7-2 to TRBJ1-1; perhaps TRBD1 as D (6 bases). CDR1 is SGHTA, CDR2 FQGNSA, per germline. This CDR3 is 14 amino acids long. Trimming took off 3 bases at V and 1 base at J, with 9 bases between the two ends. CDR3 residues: CASSFGTWNTEAFF. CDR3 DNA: TGTGCCAGCAGCTTTGGGACATGGAACACTGAAGCTTTCTTT.

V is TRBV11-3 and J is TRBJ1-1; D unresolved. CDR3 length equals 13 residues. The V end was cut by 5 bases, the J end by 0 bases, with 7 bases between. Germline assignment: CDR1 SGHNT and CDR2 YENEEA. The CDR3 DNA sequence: TGTGCCAGCAGCCGCACAGTGAACACTGAAGCTTTCTTT. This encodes CASSRTVNTEAFF.

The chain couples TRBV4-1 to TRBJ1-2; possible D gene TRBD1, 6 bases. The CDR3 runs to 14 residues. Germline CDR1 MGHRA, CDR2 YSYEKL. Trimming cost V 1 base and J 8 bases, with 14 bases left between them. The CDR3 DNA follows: TGCGCCAGCAGCCAAGTGATACAGGGACGGGGCTACACCTTC. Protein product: CASSQVIQGRGYTF.

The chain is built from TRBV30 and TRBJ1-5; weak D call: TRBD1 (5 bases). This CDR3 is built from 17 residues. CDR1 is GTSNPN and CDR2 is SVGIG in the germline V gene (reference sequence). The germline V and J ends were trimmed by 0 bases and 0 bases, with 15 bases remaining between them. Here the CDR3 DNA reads TGTGCCTGGAGTGTATTCGGGGCGGGAGATAGCAATCAGCCCCAGCATTTT. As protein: CAWSVFGAGDSNQPQHF.

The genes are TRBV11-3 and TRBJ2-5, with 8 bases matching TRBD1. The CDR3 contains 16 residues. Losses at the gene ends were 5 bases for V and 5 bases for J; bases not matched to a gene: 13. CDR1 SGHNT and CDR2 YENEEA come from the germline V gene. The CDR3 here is CASSPGQGWGWETQYF. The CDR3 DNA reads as TGTGCCAGCAGCCCCGGACAGGGATGGGGGTGGGAGACCCAGTACTTC.

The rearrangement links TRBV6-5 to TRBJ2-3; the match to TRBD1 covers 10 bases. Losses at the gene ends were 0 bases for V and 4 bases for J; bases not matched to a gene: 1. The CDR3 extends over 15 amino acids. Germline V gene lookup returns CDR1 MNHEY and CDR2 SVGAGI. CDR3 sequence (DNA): TGTGCCAGCAGTTACTCGACAGGGGGCGCAGATACGCAGTATTTT. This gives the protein CASSYSTGGADTQYF.

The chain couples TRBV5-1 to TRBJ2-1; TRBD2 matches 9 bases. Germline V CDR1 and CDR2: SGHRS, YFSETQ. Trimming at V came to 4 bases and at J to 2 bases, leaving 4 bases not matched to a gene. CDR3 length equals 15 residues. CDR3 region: CASSISGSTYNEQFF. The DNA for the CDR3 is TGCGCCAGCAGCATTAGCGGGAGCACCTACAATGAGCAGTTCTTC. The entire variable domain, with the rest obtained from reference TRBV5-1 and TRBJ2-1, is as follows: KAGVTQTPRYLIKTRGQQVTLSCSPISGHRSVSWYQQTPGQGLQFLFEYFSETQRNKGNFPGRFSGRQFSNSRSEMNVSTLELGDSALYLCASSISGSTYNEQFFGPGTRLTVL.

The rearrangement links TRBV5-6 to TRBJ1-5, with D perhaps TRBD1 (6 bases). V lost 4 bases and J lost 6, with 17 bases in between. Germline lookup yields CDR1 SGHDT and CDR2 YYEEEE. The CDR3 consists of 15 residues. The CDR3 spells CASSLRTAWGQPQHF. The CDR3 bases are TGTGCCAGCAGCCTCAGGACAGCCTGGGGTCAGCCCCAGCATTTT. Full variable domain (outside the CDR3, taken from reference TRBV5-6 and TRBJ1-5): DAGVTQSPTHLIKTRGQQVTLRCSPKSGHDTVSWYQQALGQGPQFIFQYYEEEERQRGNFPDRFSGHQFPNYSSELNVNALLLGDSALYLCASSLRTAWGQPQHFGDGTRLSIL.

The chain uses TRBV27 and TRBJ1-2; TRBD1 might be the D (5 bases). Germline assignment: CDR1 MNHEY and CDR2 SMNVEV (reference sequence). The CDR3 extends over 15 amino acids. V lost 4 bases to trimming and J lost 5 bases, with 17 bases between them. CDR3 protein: CASSSSGGRRYGYTF. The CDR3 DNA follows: TGTGCCAGCAGTTCATCCGGGGGACGGAGATATGGCTACACCTTC.

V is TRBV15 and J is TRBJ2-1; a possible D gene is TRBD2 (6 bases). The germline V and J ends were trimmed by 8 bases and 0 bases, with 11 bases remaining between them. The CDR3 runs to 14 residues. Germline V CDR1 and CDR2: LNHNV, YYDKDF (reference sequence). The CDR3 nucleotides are TGTGCCACCGGTGACGGGAGCTCCTACAATGAGCAGTTCTTC. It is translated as CATGDGSSYNEQFF.

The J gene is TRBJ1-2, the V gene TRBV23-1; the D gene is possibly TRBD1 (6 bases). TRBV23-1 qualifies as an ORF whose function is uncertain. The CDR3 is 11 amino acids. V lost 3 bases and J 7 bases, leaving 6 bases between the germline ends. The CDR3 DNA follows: TGCGCCAGCAGTCACAGGGGTGGCTACACCTTC. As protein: CASSHRGGYTF.

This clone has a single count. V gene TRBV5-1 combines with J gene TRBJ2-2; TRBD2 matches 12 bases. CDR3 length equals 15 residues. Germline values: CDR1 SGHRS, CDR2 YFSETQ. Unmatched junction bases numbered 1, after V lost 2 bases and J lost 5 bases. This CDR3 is CASSFGLAGTGELFF. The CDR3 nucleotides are TGCGCCAGCAGCTTTGGACTAGCGGGAACCGGGGAGCTGTTTTTT. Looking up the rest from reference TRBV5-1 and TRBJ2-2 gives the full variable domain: KAGVTQTPRYLIKTRGQQVTLSCSPISGHRSVSWYQQTPGQGLQFLFEYFSETQRNKGNFPGRFSGRQFSNSRSEMNVSTLELGDSALYLCASSFGLAGTGELFFGEGSRLTVL.

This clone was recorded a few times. The CDR3 DNA reads TGTGCTAGTGGTTTCGAGACAGGGGGCACCCTCCAAGAGACCCAGTACTTC. Protein product: CASGFETGGTLQETQYF. The V gene is TRBV12-5, the J gene TRBJ2-5; 10 positions match TRBD1. CDR3 length equals 17 residues. Germline CDR1 is LGHNT and CDR2 is FRNRAP. The trim removed 3 bases at V and 1 base at J, leaving 8 bases unmatched.

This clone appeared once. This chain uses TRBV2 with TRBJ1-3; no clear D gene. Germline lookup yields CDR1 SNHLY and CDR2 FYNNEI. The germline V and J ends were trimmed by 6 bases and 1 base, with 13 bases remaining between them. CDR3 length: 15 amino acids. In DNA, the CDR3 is TGTGCCAGCAGCACGACCCGACTGTCTGGAAACACCATATATTTT. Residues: CASSTTRLSGNTIYF.

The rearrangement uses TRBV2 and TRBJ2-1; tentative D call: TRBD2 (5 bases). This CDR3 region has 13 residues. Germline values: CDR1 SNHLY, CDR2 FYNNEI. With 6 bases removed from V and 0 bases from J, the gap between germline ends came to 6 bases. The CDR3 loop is CASRDSSYNEQFF. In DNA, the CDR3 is TGTGCCAGCAGGGACTCCTCCTACAATGAGCAGTTCTTC. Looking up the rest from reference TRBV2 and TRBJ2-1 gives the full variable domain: EPEVTQTPSHQVTQMGQEVILRCVPISNHLYFYWYRQILGQKVEFLVSFYNNEISEKSEIFDDQFSVERPDGSNFTLKIRSTKLEDSAMYFCASRDSSYNEQFFGPGTRLTVL.

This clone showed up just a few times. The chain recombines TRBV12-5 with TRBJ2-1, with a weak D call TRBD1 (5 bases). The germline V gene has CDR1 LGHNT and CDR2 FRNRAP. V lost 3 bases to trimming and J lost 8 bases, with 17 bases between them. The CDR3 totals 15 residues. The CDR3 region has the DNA TGTGCTAGTGGTTTCGACAGACGTCTACACGATGAGCAGTTCTTC. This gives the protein CASGFDRRLHDEQFF.

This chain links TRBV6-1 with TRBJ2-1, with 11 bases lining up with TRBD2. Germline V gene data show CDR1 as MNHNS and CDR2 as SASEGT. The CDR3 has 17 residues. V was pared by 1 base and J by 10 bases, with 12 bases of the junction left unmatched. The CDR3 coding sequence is TGTGCCAGCAGTGAAGATAGCGGGAGGGCCTTTTCGGGCGAGCAGTTCTTC. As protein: CASSEDSGRAFSGEQFF.

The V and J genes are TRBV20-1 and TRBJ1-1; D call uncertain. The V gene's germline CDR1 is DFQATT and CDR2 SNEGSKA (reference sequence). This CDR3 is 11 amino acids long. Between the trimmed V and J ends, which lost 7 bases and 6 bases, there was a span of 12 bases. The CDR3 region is CSGAPRSEAFF. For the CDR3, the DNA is TGCAGTGGGGCACCTCGGTCTGAAGCTTTCTTT.

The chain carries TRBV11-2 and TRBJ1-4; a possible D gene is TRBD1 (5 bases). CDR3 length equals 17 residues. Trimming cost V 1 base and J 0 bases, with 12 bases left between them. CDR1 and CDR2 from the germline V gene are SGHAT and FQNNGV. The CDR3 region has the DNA TGTGCCAGCAGCTTAGCCCCAGGGATTGCAACTAATGAAAAACTGTTTTTT. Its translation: CASSLAPGIATNEKLFF.

CDR3 sequence (DNA): TGTGCCAGCACCTGGACACTCCCGGGGAACACTGAAGCTTTCTTT. Translation gives CASTWTLPGNTEAFF. V usage is TRBV2 and J usage is TRBJ1-1, with D possibly matching TRBD1 (5 bases). This CDR3 is 15 amino acids long. V was cut by 7 bases and J by 1 base, with 16 bases left in between. CDR1 and CDR2 from the germline V gene are SNHLY and FYNNEI.

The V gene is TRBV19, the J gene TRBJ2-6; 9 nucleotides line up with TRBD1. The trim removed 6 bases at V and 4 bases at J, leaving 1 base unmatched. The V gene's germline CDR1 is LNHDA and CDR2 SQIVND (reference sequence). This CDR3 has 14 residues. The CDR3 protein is CASRQGAGANVLTF. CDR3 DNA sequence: TGTGCCAGTAGACAGGGGGCCGGGGCCAACGTCCTGACTTTC.

The CDR3 DNA follows: TGTGCCAGCAGTGAAGCCCTCACACAGGGAGATGGCTACACCTTC. The encoded protein is CASSEALTQGDGYTF. This sequence joins TRBV2 and TRBJ1-2, with D perhaps matching TRBD1 (6 bases). CDR1 SNHLY and CDR2 FYNNEI come from the germline V gene. CDR3 size: 15 residues. Trimming pared 0 bases from V and 6 bases from J, leaving 14 bases between.